This T cell receptor (beta chain) was captured in a study of cytomegalovirus exposure and HLA in healthy donors. In the case of this clone: Its target is unknown.

Study-wide points: Sequencing likely caused a cluster of highly shared sequence variants. Rarity characterized most TCR sequences, yet some public TCRs appeared in many donors. The classifier, whose performance was assessed in both the original and validation cohorts, reportedly diagnosed cytomegalovirus status with high specificity and sensitivity.

In germline, CDR1 is MNHNS, CDR2 SASEGT. Trimming took 4 bases from V and 0 from J, leaving 9 bases between them. The CDR3 covers 14 residues. PCR amplification relied on 60 Vbeta primers (plus 13 Jbeta primers). The repertoire was sequenced with immunoSEQ multiplex PCR; TCRdb's copy has only in-frame clones and lacks some. This sample has fewer than 250,000 clones, with around 81% found just once. The chain has TRBV6-1 and TRBJ1-2; D not certain. Material for sequencing was PBMCs. The clonotype originates from a man younger than 35 in good health and CMV-seronegative. The CDR3 DNA reads TGTGCCAGCAGTGCCGGAGCGACTAACTATGGCTACACCTTC. Protein product: CASSAGATNYGYTF.